Listed here are 23 T cell receptor beta chains from one sample, sequenced in a study of blood T cells in healthy people across ages. Sample-barcoded 5' priming and a J-beta primer mix drove a second PCR of about 6 to 11 cycles. Each CDR3 protein gets one entry after TCRdb re-called the 5' RACE reads with MiXCR. In the table there are approximately 1,100,000 distinct CDR3 sequences, 45% of which are singletons. Material for sequencing was blood. The receptor source for this set is a woman aged 60-75 years in good health.

A note on this clonotype: The junction departs from germline at one end; a sequencing error may be responsible. The genes are TRBV20-1 and TRBJ2-7; possibly TRBD1 for D (5 bases). Germline loops: CDR1 DFQATT, CDR2 SNEGSKA (reference sequence). The CDR3 extends over 13 amino acids. The CDR3 DNA follows: TGCGGTGCTAGAGTTCAGGACACCTACGAGCAGTACTTC. Translating it yields CGARVQDTYEQYF.

The chain has TRBV25-1 and TRBJ1-6; D is perhaps TRBD1 (5 bases). Per germline, CDR1 MGHDK and CDR2 SYGVNS. V shed 9 bases and J shed 10 bases, with 19 bases lying between them. The CDR3 consists of 14 residues. CDR3 protein: CASKPQGGNSPLHF. DNA for the CDR3: TGTGCCAGTAAACCCCAGGGTGGAAACTCACCCCTCCACTTT.

This clonotype has just a few counts. CDR3 sequence reads: CASNLWETQYF. Written as DNA, the CDR3 is TGTGCCAGCAACCTCTGGGAGACCCAGTACTTC. The chain couples TRBV2 to TRBJ2-5, with no clear D. V lost 7 bases and J 5 bases, leaving 8 bases between the germline ends. CDR1 and CDR2 from the germline V gene are SNHLY and FYNNEI. CDR3 length: 11 residues.

This clonotype has only a few counts. V gene TRBV27 combines with J gene TRBJ1-2; D is possibly TRBD1 (6 bases). Trimming took off 5 bases at V and 4 bases at J, with 11 bases between the two ends. CDR3 length equals 13 residues. Germline-derived CDR1 and CDR2 are MNHEY and SMNVEV (reference sequence). CDR3 nucleotides: TGTGCCAGCAGTGCGACAGGTCCCTATGGCTACACCTTC. Its protein is CASSATGPYGYTF.

The chain has TRBV20-1 and TRBJ2-3; a weak D match, TRBD2 (6 bases). Germline V CDR1 and CDR2: DFQATT, SNEGSKA (reference sequence). This CDR3 region has 16 residues. With 6 bases removed from V and 6 bases from J, the gap between germline ends came to 25 bases. CDR3 protein: CSALEGFGSMRDTQYF. The DNA of the CDR3 is TGCAGTGCCCTGGAGGGCTTCGGGAGTATGAGGGATACGCAGTATTTT.

Here the CDR3 DNA reads TGTGCCAGCAGTGAAAGAGACAGGGCTGGCAATGAGCAGTTCTTC. This codes for CASSERDRAGNEQFF. V is TRBV6-1 and J is TRBJ2-1, with 7 bases aligning to TRBD1. Looked up from germline, CDR1 is MNHNS and CDR2 is SASEGT. J lost 6 bases, V lost 2 bases, and 7 bases had no gene match. CDR3 length: 15 amino acids.

The chain couples TRBV15 to TRBJ2-6; a weak D match, TRBD1 (6 bases). Trimming pared 4 bases from V and 0 bases from J, leaving 13 bases between. The CDR3 consists of 17 residues. Per germline, CDR1 LNHNV and CDR2 YYDKDF (reference sequence). The CDR3 region is CATSTRQASSGANVLTF. In DNA, the CDR3 is TGTGCCACCAGCACCAGACAGGCGAGCTCTGGGGCCAACGTCCTGACTTTC.

The V call is TRBV7-2, the J call TRBJ1-2; 11 nucleotides align to TRBD1. The V gene end was trimmed by 1 base and the J gene end by 8 bases; junction bases not matched to a gene: 6. From germline, CDR1 is SGHTA and CDR2 FQGNSA. The CDR3 runs 15 residues. CDR3 region: CASSLEQGDRGGYTF. The CDR3 DNA is TGTGCCAGCAGCTTAGAACAGGGGGACAGGGGGGGCTACACCTTC.

Note on this clonotype: One end of the junction is discordant with germline, which a read error may explain. The rearrangement links TRBV10-3 to TRBJ2-3, with 10 bases aligning to TRBD2. This CDR3 contains 17 residues. Germline V gene data show CDR1 as ENHRY and CDR2 as SYGVKD. CDR3 protein: CAIGESRGTSVTDTQYF. CDR3 coding DNA: TGTGCCATCGGTGAGTCGAGGGGGACTAGCGTCACAGATACGCAGTATTTT.

This chain uses TRBV12-3 or TRBV12-4 with TRBJ2-3; no definite D call. The CDR3 runs to 11 residues. Trimming took 7 bases from V and 7 from J, leaving 9 bases between them. CDR3 DNA sequence: TGTGCCAGCACTTACAGCCATACGCAGTATTTT. Translation: CASTYSHTQYF.

V gene TRBV20-1 combines with J gene TRBJ2-7; 11 bases fit TRBD2. The CDR3 spans 17 residues. Per the germline V gene, CDR1 is DFQATT and CDR2 is SNEGSKA (reference sequence). The V and J ends lost 0 bases and 5 bases, in that order; junction bases with no gene match: 12. This chain's CDR3 is CSARDPHQLAGENEQYF. CDR3 nucleotide sequence: TGCAGTGCTAGAGACCCGCACCAACTAGCGGGAGAAAACGAGCAGTACTTC.

This chain links TRBV9 with TRBJ1-6; 7 bases fit TRBD1. After removal of 3 bases from V and 2 bases from J, the junction contained 5 bases not matched to a gene. Germline V CDR1 and CDR2: SGDLS, YYNGEE. The CDR3 runs to 16 residues. Written as DNA, the CDR3 is TGTGCCAGCAGCGCTCCCGGGACAGCCTATAATTCACCCCTCCACTTT. This codes for CASSAPGTAYNSPLHF.

In this sample, this clonotype turned up a few times. This chain uses TRBV5-1 with TRBJ2-1; D may be TRBD2 (5 bases). Deletions cut 0 bases from V and 6 bases from J, with 7 bases between. This CDR3 comprises 13 residues. In germline, CDR1 is SGHRS, CDR2 YFSETQ. CDR3 sequence: CASSLAGINEQFF. For the CDR3, the DNA is TGCGCCAGCAGCTTGGCGGGGATCAATGAGCAGTTCTTC.

This clonotype was counted at least ten times. V gene TRBV29-1 combines with J gene TRBJ2-7; tentative D call: TRBD2 (6 bases). The CDR3 contains 15 residues. The V gene lost 4 bases and the J gene lost 0 bases, with 16 bases spanning the gap. Germline CDR1 SQVTM, CDR2 ANQGSEA. The CDR3 bases are TGCAGCGTTGCCGGCGGGGTCGAGAGCTCCTACGAGCAGTACTTC. Amino acid sequence: CSVAGGVESSYEQYF.

This chain connects TRBV29-1 to TRBJ2-2, with 9 bases identical to TRBD1. Looked up from germline, CDR1 is SQVTM and CDR2 is ANQGSEA. The length of the CDR3 is 15 residues. V lost 4 bases and J lost 6; bases outside the gene matches: 9. The CDR3 reads CSVAGGDRVPGELFF. DNA of the CDR3: TGCAGCGTTGCAGGGGGGGACAGGGTCCCCGGGGAGCTGTTTTTT.

This clonotype turned up a few times. The J gene is TRBJ2-3, the V gene TRBV2, with D perhaps TRBD2 (5 bases). Germline V CDR1 and CDR2: SNHLY, FYNNEI. This CDR3 has 14 residues. Trimming cost V 6 bases and J 3 bases, with 13 bases left between them. CDR3 sequence: CASSEGVATDTQYF. CDR3 DNA: TGTGCCAGCAGCGAGGGAGTAGCTACAGATACGCAGTATTTT.

This clonotype showed up just a few times. The chain employs TRBV15 and TRBJ1-5; the D is unclear. From germline, CDR1 is LNHNV and CDR2 YYDKDF (reference sequence). With 0 bases removed from V and 0 bases from J, the gap between germline ends came to 15 bases. This CDR3 is built from 18 residues. The CDR3 coding sequence is TGTGCCACCAGCAGAGATTCGGTACCAGACCATAGCAATCAGCCCCAGCATTTT. As protein: CATSRDSVPDHSNQPQHF.

Only one count was recorded for this clonotype. J is TRBJ2-7 and V is TRBV28; D call uncertain. The CDR3 totals 12 residues. The germline V and J ends were trimmed by 5 bases and 2 bases, with 7 bases remaining between them. The germline V gene encodes CDR1 MDHEN and CDR2 SYDVKM. CDR3 DNA: TGTGCCAGCAGTCCTGCAGCCTACGAGCAGTACTTC. Its protein product is CASSPAAYEQYF.

CDR3 residues: CSVDRDGDDYTF. The CDR3 nucleotides read TGCAGCGTTGACCGGGACGGAGATGACTACACCTTC. This sequence joins TRBV29-1 and TRBJ1-2; D is perhaps TRBD1 (5 bases). The CDR3 is made up of 12 amino acids. V was clipped by 3 bases and J by 10 bases, with 15 bases between them. Germline V lookup: CDR1 SQVTM, CDR2 ANQGSEA.

This clonotype came up a few times. The chain carries TRBV12-3 or TRBV12-4 and TRBJ2-7; maybe TRBD2 (6 bases). The CDR3 consists of 14 residues. With 6 bases removed from V and 0 bases from J, the gap between germline ends came to 12 bases. CDR3: CASSPGTYSYEQYF. The CDR3 coding sequence is TGTGCCAGCAGCCCCGGGACTTACTCCTACGAGCAGTACTTC.

Points on this clonotype: This may be a read error, as it is one base from a much larger clone. The rearrangement uses TRBV5-1 and TRBJ2-1, with 9 bases fitting TRBD1. In germline, CDR1 is SGHRS, CDR2 YFSETQ. The CDR3 sequence is 16 residues long. As DNA, the CDR3 is TGCGCCGGCAGCTTGGGACACGGACAGGGGAGGAATGAGCAGTTCTTC. As protein: CAGSLGHGQGRNEQFF.

This clonotype has more than one count but fewer than ten. The V gene is TRBV5-5, the J gene TRBJ1-2; 10 positions match TRBD1. Germline CDR1 and CDR2: SGHKS and YYEKEE (reference sequence). CDR3 length: 14 residues. J gave up 8 bases and V 2 bases, and 6 bases lay outside the gene matches. DNA for the CDR3: TGTGCCAGCAGCTTAGGGACAGGGGCGCGGGGCTACACCTTC. As protein: CASSLGTGARGYTF.

This chain uses TRBV27 with TRBJ2-4; 10 bases are shared with TRBD2. The better agreement between TRBJ2-7 and the DNA end casts doubt on the J call. CDR1 MNHEY and CDR2 SMNVEV come from the germline V gene (reference sequence). The CDR3 runs to 15 residues. DNA for the CDR3: TGTGCCAGCGCAGGGGGGACTAGCGACCCCTACGAGCAGTACTTC. Protein sequence: CASAGGTSDPYEQYF.